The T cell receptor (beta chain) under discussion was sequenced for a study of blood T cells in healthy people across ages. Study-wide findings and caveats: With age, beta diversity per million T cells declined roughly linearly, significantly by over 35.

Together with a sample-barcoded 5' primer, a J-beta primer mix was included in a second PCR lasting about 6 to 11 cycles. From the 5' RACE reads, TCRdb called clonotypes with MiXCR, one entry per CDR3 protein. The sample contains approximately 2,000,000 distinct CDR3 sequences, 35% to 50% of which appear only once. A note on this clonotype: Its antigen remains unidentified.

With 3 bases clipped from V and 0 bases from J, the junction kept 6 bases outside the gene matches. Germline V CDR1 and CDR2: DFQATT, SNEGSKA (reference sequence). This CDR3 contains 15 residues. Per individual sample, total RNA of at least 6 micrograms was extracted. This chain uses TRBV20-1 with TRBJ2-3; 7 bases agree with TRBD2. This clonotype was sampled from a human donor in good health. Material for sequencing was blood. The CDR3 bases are TGCAGTGCTAGGGATAGCGGGTTGAGCACAGATACGCAGTATTTT. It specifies CSARDSGLSTDTQYF.